These 25 T cell receptor beta chains were all obtained from the same sample, sequenced in a study of blood T cell repertoires in COVID-19. Repertoires were generated with immunoSEQ multiplex PCR, while TCRdb's copy carries only in-frame clones and drops some. The sample yields 100,000 or so clones, 70% to 90% seen once. Sequencing input: peripheral blood. These receptor sequences come from a man aged 55-75 years with acute or convalescent COVID-19.

The rearrangement uses TRBV4-1 and TRBJ2-5; TRBD1 matches at 9 bases. V shed 2 bases, J shed 5 bases, and the junction held 15 bases outside the gene matches. CDR3 length: 18 residues. Germline lookup yields CDR1 MGHRA and CDR2 YSYEKL. This CDR3 is CASSQPGQGGRRRETQYF. DNA for the CDR3: TGCGCCAGCAGCCAACCGGGACAGGGAGGACGTAGGCGGGAGACCCAGTACTTC.

This clone was seen a handful of times. The rearrangement uses TRBV6-5 and TRBJ2-7; 15 nucleotides align to TRBD2. The J segment lost 3 bases and the V segment lost 2 bases, leaving 2 bases of the junction unmatched. Germline V gene sequence: CDR1 MNHEY, CDR2 SVGAGI. There are 16 residues in the CDR3. CDR3 in amino acids: CASSYGLAGGGYEQYF. In nucleotides, the CDR3 is TGTGCCAGCAGTTACGGACTAGCGGGAGGGGGCTACGAGCAGTACTTC.

J is TRBJ1-2 and V is TRBV11-2, with 8 positions matching TRBD1. The CDR3 loop spans 12 amino acids. V dropped 4 bases and J dropped 8; count of bases not matched to a gene: 3. Germline V gene lookup returns CDR1 SGHAT and CDR2 FQNNGV. This CDR3 is CASSSRQGGYTF. In DNA, the CDR3 is TGTGCCAGCAGCTCTCGACAGGGGGGCTACACCTTC.

In DNA form, the CDR3 reads TGTGCCAGCAGCCAGCTCGGGGGTCTCTACGAGCAGTACTTC. Translated: CASSQLGGLYEQYF. This chain uses TRBV3-1 (or the pseudogene TRBV3-2) with TRBJ2-7, with a possible D match to TRBD2 (6 bases). CDR1 and CDR2 from the germline V gene are LGHDT and YNNKEL (reference sequence). The CDR3 contains 14 residues. V was trimmed by 3 bases and J by 3 bases, leaving 12 bases between them.

This chain links TRBV10-1 with TRBJ1-1; 7 nucleotides line up with TRBD1. V lost 3 bases, J lost 10 bases, and 8 bases stayed unmatched. The CDR3 runs 13 residues. Germline loops: CDR1 WNHNN, CDR2 SYGVQD (reference sequence). CDR3 sequence: CASSDPGTDRAFF. CDR3 bases: TGCGCCAGCAGTGACCCCGGGACAGATCGAGCTTTCTTT.

The chain couples TRBV6-5 to TRBJ1-1, with 7 bases identical to TRBD1. The CDR3 runs to 14 residues. CDR1 and CDR2 from the germline V gene are MNHEY and SVGAGI. The J segment lost 0 bases and the V segment lost 6 bases, leaving 4 bases of the junction unmatched. The CDR3 bases are TGTGCCAGCAGGACCGGACAGGTGAACACTGAAGCTTTCTTT. It codes for CASRTGQVNTEAFF.

The chain combines TRBV5-1 with TRBJ1-4, with 9 positions matching TRBD1. J gave up 1 base and V 4 bases, and 11 bases lay outside the gene matches. Germline V gene lookup returns CDR1 SGHRS and CDR2 YFSETQ. The CDR3 is 18 residues long. DNA of the CDR3: TGCGCCAGCAGCACCACAGGGGGCGCACCCCAAACTAATGAAAAACTGTTTTTT. Translated, it gives CASSTTGGAPQTNEKLFF.

The chain joins TRBV18 to TRBJ2-1; 8 nucleotides line up with TRBD1. CDR3 size: 15 residues. Germline CDR1 is KGHSH and CDR2 is LQKENI. Trimming took 3 bases from V and 3 from J; bases not matched to a gene: 4. The CDR3 coding sequence is TGTGCCAGCTCACCGAGTACAGGGGGCTACAATGAGCAGTTCTTC. Translated: CASSPSTGGYNEQFF.

This chain uses TRBV14 with TRBJ2-7; possibly TRBD1 for D (6 bases). This CDR3 is 14 amino acids long. V was cut by 2 bases and J by 9 bases, with 17 bases left in between. Germline V gene data show CDR1 as SGHDN and CDR2 as FVKESK. Written as DNA, the CDR3 is TGTGCCAGCAGCCAACGTATACAGGGAGTTGGGCAGTACTTC. It yields the protein CASSQRIQGVGQYF.

V usage is TRBV5-1 and J usage is TRBJ1-4, with a tentative D call TRBD1 (5 bases). Germline V gene lookup returns CDR1 SGHRS and CDR2 YFSETQ. V was trimmed by 3 bases and J by 10 bases, leaving 19 bases between them. This CDR3 has 15 amino acids. In DNA, the CDR3 is TGCGCCAGCAGCTCCTCGGGGGGTTCAAGAGGAAAACTGTTTTTT. This encodes CASSSSGGSRGKLFF. Combining the CDR3 with reference TRBV5-1 and TRBJ1-4 gives the whole variable domain KAGVTQTPRYLIKTRGQQVTLSCSPISGHRSVSWYQQTPGQGLQFLFEYFSETQRNKGNFPGRFSGRQFSNSRSEMNVSTLELGDSALYLCASSSSGGSRGKLFFGSGTQLSVL.

This chain uses TRBV5-1 with TRBJ2-7, with 7 bases matching TRBD2. J gave up 3 bases and V 0 bases, and 6 bases lay outside the gene matches. Germline V CDR1 and CDR2: SGHRS, YFSETQ. The CDR3 is 15 amino acids. CDR3 in amino acids: CASSLVASGDYEQYF. The CDR3 region has the DNA TGCGCCAGCAGCTTGGTGGCTAGCGGAGACTACGAGCAGTACTTC.

This clone has just one count. The chain carries TRBV4-3 and TRBJ2-1, with TRBD1 matching 8 bases. Germline trimming cut 8 bases from V and 4 bases from J; bases unmatched to any gene: 7. In germline, CDR1 is LGHNA, CDR2 YSLEER. The CDR3 is 14 residues long. The CDR3 DNA sequence: TGCGCCAGCTCGACAGGGGACACTTACAATGAGCAGTTCTTC. Translated, it gives CASSTGDTYNEQFF.

The rearrangement joins TRBV5-4 to TRBJ2-5; TRBD2 agrees at 8 bases. Germline V gene data show CDR1 as SGHNT and CDR2 as YYREEE (reference sequence). The CDR3 has 13 amino acids. Trimming took 4 bases from V and 9 from J; bases not matched to a gene: 8. CDR3 sequence reads: CASSSSGAEAQYF. The CDR3 DNA reads TGTGCCAGCAGCAGTAGCGGGGCGGAGGCCCAGTACTTC.

This chain joins TRBV10-3 and TRBJ1-2, with D possibly TRBD1 on 6 matching bases. Trimming took 3 bases from V and 7 from J, leaving 15 bases between them. Germline V gene sequence: CDR1 ENHRY, CDR2 SYGVKD. The CDR3 covers 14 residues. In DNA, the CDR3 is TGTGCCATCAGTGATGGGACACTAAGAGGTGGCTACACCTTC. Translated: CAISDGTLRGGYTF.

The rearrangement joins TRBV14 to TRBJ1-2; D is possibly TRBD1 (6 bases). The CDR3 spans 15 residues. The germline CDR1 and CDR2 sequences are SGHDN and FVKESK. V lost 4 bases, J lost 6 bases, and 18 bases lay in between. The CDR3, as DNA: TGTGCCAGCAGCCTCCGCCCTACGGACAGAAATGGCTACACCTTC. Protein: CASSLRPTDRNGYTF.

V gene TRBV6-6 combines with J gene TRBJ1-3; weak D call: TRBD1 (5 bases). With 2 bases removed from V and 0 bases from J, the gap between germline ends came to 8 bases. The CDR3 is 15 amino acids. Germline V gene sequence: CDR1 MNHNY, CDR2 SVGAGI (reference sequence). The CDR3 protein is CASSYLGLSGNTIYF. In nucleotides, the CDR3 is TGTGCCAGCAGTTACCTGGGACTCTCTGGAAACACCATATATTTT.

The chain links TRBV7-6 to TRBJ2-5; TRBD1 matches at 7 bases. This CDR3 is built from 15 residues. The germline gives CDR1 SGHVS, CDR2 FNYEAQ. Trimming removed 4 bases from V and 1 base from J; junction bases left unmatched: 6. CDR3 loop: CASSSEDRAQETQYF. CDR3 DNA sequence: TGTGCCAGCAGCTCAGAAGACAGGGCCCAAGAGACCCAGTACTTC. The whole variable domain, filled in from reference TRBV7-6 and TRBJ2-5, reads GAGVSQSPRYKVTKRGQDVALRCDPISGHVSLYWYRQALGQGPEFLTYFNYEAQQDKSGLPNDRFSAERPEGSISTLTIQRTEQRDSAMYRCASSSEDRAQETQYFGPGTRLLVL.

This clone was observed a few times. The rearrangement joins TRBV5-4 to TRBJ1-1; 8 bases line up with TRBD1. Germline V gene sequence: CDR1 SGHNT, CDR2 YYREEE (reference sequence). The CDR3 totals 14 residues. Trimming at V came to 4 bases and at J to 5 bases, leaving 7 bases not matched to a gene. CDR3 residues: CASSPDRVSTEAFF. CDR3 nucleotides: TGTGCCAGCAGCCCGGACAGGGTTTCGACTGAAGCTTTCTTT.

Here the CDR3 reads CASSLSGTKYQETQYF. The DNA of the CDR3 is TGTGCCAGCAGCTTAAGCGGGACGAAGTACCAAGAGACCCAGTACTTC. This chain joins TRBV7-9 and TRBJ2-5; 7 bases agree with TRBD2. Germline V CDR1 and CDR2: SEHNR, FQNEAQ (reference sequence). This CDR3 comprises 16 residues. The junction had 6 bases not matched to a gene; V was cut back by 2 bases and J by 0 bases.

This chain joins TRBV5-1 and TRBJ2-5, with 8 nucleotides matching TRBD1. CDR3 length equals 15 residues. The V gene's germline CDR1 is SGHRS and CDR2 YFSETQ. V trimming: 5 bases; J trimming: 0 bases; junction bases outside the gene matches: 6. The CDR3 spells CASRRDRLYQETQYF. The CDR3 nucleotides are TGCGCCAGCAGACGGGACAGGCTGTACCAAGAGACCCAGTACTTC.

The V and J genes are TRBV5-1 and TRBJ2-2; tentatively, D is TRBD1 (5 bases). Trimming cost V 4 bases and J 8 bases, with 21 bases left between them. This CDR3 region has 16 residues. The germline gives CDR1 SGHRS, CDR2 YFSETQ. As DNA, the CDR3 is TGCGCCAGCAGCACGACAGCGAGTACGCCGGAGGGGGAGCTGTTTTTT. It encodes CASSTTASTPEGELFF.

The V gene is TRBV15, the J gene TRBJ2-5; D ambiguous. V lost 0 bases, J lost 1 base, and 9 bases lay in between. The CDR3 is 15 amino acids. Germline lookup yields CDR1 LNHNV and CDR2 YYDKDF (reference sequence). CDR3 nucleotide sequence: TGTGCCACCAGCAGAGAAAGACTCCGCCAAGAGACCCAGTACTTC. Encoded protein: CATSRERLRQETQYF.

The rearrangement joins TRBV7-2 to TRBJ1-4; D unclear. V dropped 1 base and J dropped 3 bases, with 9 bases sitting between them. The CDR3 runs 15 residues. CDR1 and CDR2 (germline): SGHTA, FQGNSA. The CDR3 here is CASSLGGRPNEKLFF. DNA of the CDR3: TGTGCCAGCAGCTTAGGAGGGCGTCCTAATGAAAAACTGTTTTTT.

The chain has TRBV18 and TRBJ1-5; 10 bases are shared with TRBD1. V lost 4 bases and J lost 8; bases outside the gene matches: 5. This CDR3 is 14 amino acids long. Germline CDR1 reads KGHSH; CDR2 reads LQKENI. CDR3 loop: CASSRTGGGEPQHF. Written as DNA, the CDR3 is TGTGCCAGCTCACGGACAGGGGGTGGAGAGCCCCAGCATTTT.

This rearrangement joins TRBV6-2 or TRBV6-3 to TRBJ1-5; D call uncertain. Trimming stripped 4 bases from V and 4 bases from J, with 8 bases between. The CDR3 totals 13 residues. Germline CDR1 MNHEY, CDR2 SVGEGT. The DNA of the CDR3 is TGTGCCAGCAGTTGGGAGGAGAATCAGCCCCAGCATTTT. This sequence encodes CASSWEENQPQHF.